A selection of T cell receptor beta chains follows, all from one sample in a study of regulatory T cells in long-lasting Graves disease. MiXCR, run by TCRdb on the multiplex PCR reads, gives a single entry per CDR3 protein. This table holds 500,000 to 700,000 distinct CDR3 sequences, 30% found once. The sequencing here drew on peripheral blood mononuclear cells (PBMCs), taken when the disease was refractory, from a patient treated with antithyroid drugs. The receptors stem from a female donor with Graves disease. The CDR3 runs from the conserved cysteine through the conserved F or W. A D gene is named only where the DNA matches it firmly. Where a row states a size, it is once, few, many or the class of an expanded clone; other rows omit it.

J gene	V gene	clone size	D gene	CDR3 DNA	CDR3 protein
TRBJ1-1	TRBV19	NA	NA	TGTGCCAGTAGCTCTTCCTCGGCTCCCGAAGCTTTCTTT	CASSSSSAPEAFF
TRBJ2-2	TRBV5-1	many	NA	TGTGCCAGCAGCCTCGTAGGCACCGGGGAGCTGTTTTTT	CASSLVGTGELFF
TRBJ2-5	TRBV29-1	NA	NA	TGCAGCGCCAAGACAGGAAAAGAGACCCAGTACTTC	CSAKTGKETQYF
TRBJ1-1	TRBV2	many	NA	TGTGCCACGCCACAGGGAGGCTTGGTGAACACTGAAGCTTTCTTT	CATPQGGLVNTEAFF
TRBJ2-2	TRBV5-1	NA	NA	TGCGCCAGCAGCTTGGTTGGTTTCAACACCGGGGAGCTGTTTTTT	CASSLVGFNTGELFF
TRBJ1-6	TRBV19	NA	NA	TGTGCCAGTAGTATGAAGAATTCACCCCTCCACTTT	CASSMKNSPLHF
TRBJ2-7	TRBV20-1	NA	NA	TGCAGTGCTAGAGGAAATTGGCAGGGGTACGAGCAGTACTTC	CSARGNWQGYEQYF
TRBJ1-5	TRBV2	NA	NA	TGTGCCAGCAGCCCCCGGATTCGCAATCAGCCCCAGCATTTT	CASSPRIRNQPQHF
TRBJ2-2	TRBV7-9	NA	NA	TGTGCCAGCAGCTATACTTCGAACACCGGGGAGCTGTTTTTT	CASSYTSNTGELFF
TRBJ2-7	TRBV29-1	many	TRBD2	TGCAGCGTTAGCGGGAACGCCTACGAGCAGTACTTC	CSVSGNAYEQYF
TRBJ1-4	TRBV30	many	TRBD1	TGTGCCTGGAGTTTGGGACAGCTTAATGAAAAACTGTTTTTT	CAWSLGQLNEKLFF
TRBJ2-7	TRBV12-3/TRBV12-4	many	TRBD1	TGTGCCAGCAGTCCGGGACAGGGTTTGAGGGAGCAGTACTTC	CASSPGQGLREQYF
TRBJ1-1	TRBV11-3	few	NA	TGTGCCAGCAGCTTGTTGGATGGAACTGAAGCTTTCTTT	CASSLLDGTEAFF
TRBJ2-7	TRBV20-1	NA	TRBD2	TGCAGTGCTACCCGGGAGGGCCCGGGCGAGCAGTACTTC	CSATREGPGEQYF
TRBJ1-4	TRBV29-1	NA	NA	TGCAGCGTTGATGGAGGGGGTGAAAAACTGTTTTTT	CSVDGGGEKLFF